There are many counts of the clone carrying this T cell receptor beta chain. Its cognate antigen is unknown. Before thyroid surgery, none of the patients had received any treatment. These data come from a study of metastatic and nonmetastatic thyroid tumors. Study details: The study looked at repertoires side by side in blood and in tumor or nodule tissue from malignant and benign thyroid patients. General study results and limits: It was reportedly found that TCR beta diversity was significantly higher in malignant thyroid tumors than in benign nodules, a difference seen in both blood and tumor samples.

Original processing notes: Differences in CDR3 between clinicopathological groups were drawn on to build a classifier intended to discriminate distant-metastatic papillary thyroid cancer patients. TCRdb redid the clone calls on the PCR reads using MiXCR. These V and J calls are TCRdb output, not the study's own analysis. The data show 20,000 to 25,000 clones, with around a sixth seen just once and about 36% held by the top ten. The specimen sequenced was blood. The sequence was collected from a female donor with papillary thyroid cancer or a benign thyroid nodule (not recorded which). Some clones in this sample may be carry-over from other donors' samples.

The CDR3 loop reads CASSLTSVGSDEQFF. The CDR3 DNA reads as TGTGCCAGCAGTTTAACTTCCGTAGGGTCGGATGAGCAGTTCTTC. V is TRBV12-3 or TRBV12-4 and J is TRBJ2-1; D uncertain. CDR3 length: 15 residues. Trimming stripped 2 bases from V and 8 bases from J, with 16 bases between.